These 23 T cell receptor beta chains were sequenced from one sample in a study of T cell responses to AZD1222 COVID-19 vaccine. The method was immunoSEQ multiplex PCR; TCRdb's version includes in-frame clones alone and lacks a portion of them. Of 66,000 or so clones in the sample, 60% to 85% were seen once. Here the sequenced sample was peripheral blood, taken on day 0 of MenACWY control vaccination. The receptor source for this set is an adult in good health.

This chain links TRBV6-5 with TRBJ1-3; D is undetermined. The CDR3 is 14 residues long. Germline CDR1 MNHEY, CDR2 SVGAGI. Between the trimmed V and J ends, which lost 7 bases and 0 bases, there was a span of 10 bases. This chain's CDR3 is CASKLGVSGNTIYF. In DNA, the CDR3 is TGTGCCAGCAAGCTTGGAGTCTCTGGAAACACCATATATTTT.

The chain recombines TRBV28 with TRBJ1-2, with TRBD1 matching over 8 bases. Germline CDR1 and CDR2: MDHEN and SYDVKM. The V segment lost 2 bases and the J segment 4 bases; nucleotides outside the gene matches: 6. CDR3 length: 15 amino acids. For the CDR3, the DNA is TGTGCCAGCAGTTTACAGGGGGCGGGGCTCTATGGCTACACCTTC. Its protein is CASSLQGAGLYGYTF.

This chain links TRBV5-1 with TRBJ2-5; D unresolved. V was trimmed by 4 bases and J by 9 bases, leaving 19 bases between them. This CDR3 region has 14 residues. Germline V gives CDR1 SGHRS, CDR2 YFSETQ. This CDR3 reads CASSAAGGRPAQYF. CDR3 sequence (DNA): TGCGCCAGCAGCGCCGCTGGCGGCCGCCCGGCCCAGTACTTC.

This chain connects TRBV27 to TRBJ2-7; 9 bases map to TRBD1. Looked up from germline, CDR1 is MNHEY and CDR2 is SMNVEV (reference sequence). The CDR3 covers 15 residues. V shed 5 bases and J 4 bases; nucleotides not matched to a gene: 9. For the CDR3, the DNA is TGTGCCAGCAGTCAAAGGACAGGGGCGGATTACGAGCAGTACTTC. Its protein product is CASSQRTGADYEQYF.

This clone has only one observation. The V gene is TRBV15, the J gene TRBJ1-2; a weak D match, TRBD1 (5 bases). Germline V CDR1 and CDR2: LNHNV, YYDKDF (reference sequence). There are 15 residues in the CDR3. V lost 0 bases to trimming and J lost 2 bases, with 10 bases between them. The CDR3 loop reads CATSRDLAGNYGYTF. The CDR3 DNA is TGTGCCACCAGCAGAGATTTGGCAGGGAACTATGGCTACACCTTC.

This clone was counted a few times. The chain links TRBV7-9 to TRBJ1-2, with TRBD1 matching over 10 bases. Germline loops: CDR1 SEHNR, CDR2 FQNEAQ (reference sequence). V shed 3 bases, J shed 6 bases, and the junction held 1 base outside the gene matches. The CDR3 is made up of 13 amino acids. The CDR3 spells CASSFGTGDGYTF. In nucleotides, the CDR3 is TGTGCCAGCAGCTTCGGGACAGGGGATGGCTACACCTTC.

This clone was counted between two and nine times. The chain links TRBV7-9 to TRBJ1-4; 7 bases are a match to TRBD1. Per the germline V gene, CDR1 is SEHNR and CDR2 is FQNEAQ (reference sequence). CDR3 length: 12 amino acids. With V trimmed by 6 bases and J by 6 bases, 1 base remained unmatched. CDR3 protein: CASSGTDEKLFF. In DNA form, the CDR3 reads TGTGCCAGCAGTGGGACAGATGAAAAACTGTTTTTT.

The chain employs TRBV6-1 and TRBJ1-5; D may be TRBD1 (5 bases). CDR1 MNHNS and CDR2 SASEGT come from the germline V gene. The CDR3 is made up of 17 amino acids. V was pared by 0 bases and J by 3 bases, with 15 bases between. In nucleotides, the CDR3 is TGTGCCAGCAGTGAAGCTCGAGGCAGGGCATACAATCAGCCCCAGCATTTT. This gives the protein CASSEARGRAYNQPQHF.

The chain employs TRBV2 and TRBJ1-5; D is uncertain. V was trimmed by 4 bases and J by 6 bases, leaving 13 bases between them. This CDR3 contains 14 residues. Germline V CDR1 and CDR2: SNHLY, FYNNEI. The CDR3 sequence: CASSGEGIFQPQHF. DNA for the CDR3: TGTGCCAGCAGTGGGGAAGGGATCTTTCAGCCCCAGCATTTT.

The chain uses TRBV6-2 or TRBV6-3 and TRBJ1-2; 8 nucleotides align to TRBD1. This CDR3 has 14 residues. V gave up 5 bases and J gave up 7 bases; unmatched junction bases: 9. Per the germline V gene, CDR1 is MNHEY and CDR2 is SVGEGT. CDR3 sequence (DNA): TGTGCCAGCAGTCCGTTACAGGGGGAAGGTGGCTACACCTTC. Translation gives CASSPLQGEGGYTF.

This chain links TRBV29-1 with TRBJ1-1; the D is unclear. CDR1 SQVTM and CDR2 ANQGSEA come from the germline V gene. V was cut by 4 bases and J by 5 bases, with 14 bases left in between. CDR3 length: 13 residues. The CDR3 DNA reads as TGCAGCGTTGTTTTGGTTGTGGGGACTGAAGCTTTCTTT. This codes for CSVVLVVGTEAFF. The full variable domain, completed using reference TRBV29-1 and TRBJ1-1, is SAVISQKPSRDICQRGTSLTIQCQVDSQVTMMFWYRQQPGQSLTLIATANQGSEATYESGFVIDKFPISRPNLTFSTLTVSNMSPEDSSIYLCSVVLVVGTEAFFGQGTRLTVV.

The chain uses TRBV11-2 and TRBJ2-3; D is ambiguous. CDR1 and CDR2 (germline): SGHAT, FQNNGV. Trimming shortened V by 1 base and J by 10 bases, and 12 bases separated the two germline ends. The CDR3 totals 13 residues. The CDR3 nucleotides read TGTGCCAGCAGCTTAGGCGTCCCCCGGGCGCAGTATTTT. Translating gives CASSLGVPRAQYF.

Concerning this clone itself: This CDR3 is also generated by other DNA sequences in the sample. The chain is built from TRBV6-5 and TRBJ2-7, with a weak D call TRBD2 (5 bases). The ends were cut back, 6 bases at V and 2 bases at J, with 11 bases in the middle. Germline CDR1 and CDR2: MNHEY and SVGAGI. CDR3 length equals 13 residues. Here the CDR3 DNA reads TGTGCCAGCAGCCGGGATGGAACCTACGAGCAGTACTTC. Translated: CASSRDGTYEQYF.

The rearrangement uses TRBV7-9 and TRBJ2-3; no definite D call. V was trimmed by 0 bases and J by 0 bases, leaving 7 bases between them. The germline CDR1 and CDR2 sequences are SEHNR and FQNEAQ (reference sequence). The CDR3 has 15 residues. The CDR3 DNA reads TGTGCCAGCAGCTTAGCATCCCCGAGCACAGATACGCAGTATTTT. It specifies CASSLASPSTDTQYF.

The V call is TRBV14, the J call TRBJ1-5; no definite D call. This CDR3 is built from 13 residues. Trimming removed 2 bases from V and 5 bases from J, with 7 bases in between. Germline assignment: CDR1 SGHDN and CDR2 FVKESK. CDR3 protein: CASSQRSDQPQHF. The CDR3 nucleotides are TGTGCCAGCAGCCAAAGGTCGGATCAGCCCCAGCATTTT.

Only one count was recorded for this clone. V gene TRBV5-1 combines with J gene TRBJ1-6, with unresolved D. CDR1 and CDR2 from the germline V gene are SGHRS and YFSETQ. V lost 0 bases, J lost 8 bases, and 12 bases lay in between. The CDR3 runs to 15 residues. The CDR3 loop is CASSLGGSNYSPLHF. The CDR3 DNA follows: TGCGCCAGCAGCTTGGGCGGCAGCAATTATTCACCCCTCCACTTT.

This rearrangement joins TRBV7-9 to TRBJ1-6; D not resolved. This CDR3 comprises 14 residues. The germline V and J ends were trimmed by 2 bases and 7 bases, with 9 bases remaining between them. Germline assignment: CDR1 SEHNR and CDR2 FQNEAQ (reference sequence). The DNA of the CDR3 is TGTGCCAGCAGCTTATTAGGGCAGAATTCACCCCTCCACTTT. Translated: CASSLLGQNSPLHF.

The chain employs TRBV6-1 and TRBJ1-5; the D is unclear. The V gene lost 2 bases and the J gene lost 4 bases, with 12 bases spanning the gap. The germline V gene has CDR1 MNHNS and CDR2 SASEGT. CDR3 length: 15 amino acids. CDR3 amino acids: CASSEFGGKNQPQHF. The CDR3 DNA reads as TGTGCCAGCAGTGAATTCGGCGGAAAAAATCAGCCCCAGCATTTT.

The chain couples TRBV2 to TRBJ1-1; D is possibly TRBD1 (5 bases). Germline CDR1 and CDR2: SNHLY and FYNNEI. Trimming left V 5 bases short and J 5 bases short, with 9 bases between. The CDR3 has 12 amino acids. Written as DNA, the CDR3 is TGTGCCAGCAGTTCGGGGGGAACTGAAGCTTTCTTT. Protein: CASSSGGTEAFF.

The chain carries TRBV15 and TRBJ1-1, with D perhaps matching TRBD1 (5 bases). The V gene's germline CDR1 is LNHNV and CDR2 YYDKDF (reference sequence). The CDR3 is 15 residues long. Trimming left V 1 base short and J 4 bases short, with 13 bases between. The chain's CDR3 is CATSRGGSGTTEAFF. Here the CDR3 DNA reads TGTGCCACCAGCAGAGGGGGGTCGGGTACCACTGAAGCTTTCTTT.

This sequence joins TRBV15 and TRBJ1-1, with TRBD1 as a possible D gene (6 bases). Trimming shortened V by 0 bases and J by 6 bases, and 11 bases separated the two germline ends. The CDR3 extends over 14 amino acids. The germline V gene has CDR1 LNHNV and CDR2 YYDKDF (reference sequence). The CDR3, as DNA: TGTGCCACCAGCAGAGATGTAAGACAGGCTGAAGCTTTCTTT. Protein sequence: CATSRDVRQAEAFF.

The V call is TRBV20-1, the J call TRBJ2-3, with TRBD1 matching 9 bases. Germline CDR1 DFQATT, CDR2 SNEGSKA (reference sequence). The CDR3 spans 14 residues. V was clipped by 3 bases and J by 3 bases; unmatched bases: 4. CDR3 sequence (DNA): TGCAGTGCTAGTAGGGACAGGGAAACAGATACGCAGTATTTT. Residues: CSASRDRETDTQYF.

This clone came up once. The rearrangement uses TRBV6-1 and TRBJ2-1, with TRBD2 as a possible D gene (7 bases). Germline V gene data show CDR1 as MNHNS and CDR2 as SASEGT. The CDR3 runs 17 residues. The ends were cut back, 4 bases at V and 0 bases at J, with 16 bases in the middle. CDR3 nucleotides: TGTGCCAGCAGTGCCGGTAAGGCGGGGGCCTCCTACAATGAGCAGTTCTTC. Translating gives CASSAGKAGASYNEQFF.